This TCR beta chain was retrieved from a study of blood T cell repertoires in COVID-19. Study-wide context: Acute-phase and convalescent COVID-19 samples originated in the United States, Italy and Spain. The analysed material was cDNA or gDNA that came from T cells, B-cell-depleted T cells, or PBMCs.

Original methodology: Amplification with reference gene primers provided the estimates of nucleated cell counts. This table comes from immunoSEQ multiplex PCR, and its TCRdb copy is limited to in-frame clones, with some not included. V and J calls and clone size follow that table, whereas D and trimming were derived from the DNA. This sample yields fewer than 90,000 clones, of which 86% are seen a single time; 4.5% to 5.5% belongs to the top ten. The CDR3 runs to 12 residues. V lost 6 bases and J lost 7, with 9 bases in between. CDR1 KGHSH and CDR2 LQKENI come from the germline V gene. The chain combines TRBV18 with TRBJ1-4; D not certain. Sequences were obtained from peripheral blood. This receptor was identified in a man over 45 with active or convalescent COVID-19. The DNA of the CDR3 is TGTGCCAGCTCTCGACTTGGTGAAAAACTGTTTTTT. This encodes CASSRLGEKLFF.